Ten or more counts support the clone carrying this T cell receptor (beta chain). Its antigen remains unidentified. The sample is drawn from a study of tumor-infiltrating lymphocytes in primary liver carcinoma. Study observations and caveats: In the absence of sorting, bulk samples left CD4+ and CD8+ repertoires uncompared. Tumor region pairs outstripped tumor-adjacent and tumor-blood pairs in overlap. Tumors carried a top-250-clone fraction significantly exceeding that of blood (p = 0.039).

Germline trimming cut 8 bases from V and 7 bases from J; bases unmatched to any gene: 7. This CDR3 contains 14 residues. Germline-derived CDR1 and CDR2 are MNHEY and SVGEGT. TCR beta cDNA was reverse-transcribed from 450 to 500 ng of total RNA. The reaction used a constant-region primer and ProtoScript II reverse transcriptase. The TCR beta library was amplified through three nested multiplex PCR rounds in a modified ARM-PCR procedure. The first two PCR rounds, nine to ten cycles each, used TRBV1-TRBV30 forward primers and a C-beta reverse primer. TCRdb passed the multiplex PCR reads through MiXCR, listing each CDR3 protein once. This sample has fewer than 350,000 distinct CDR3 sequences, with 65% found just once. Researchers drew blood RNA from unsorted whole blood and extracted germline DNA as well. It was before surgery that approximately 4 milliliters of peripheral blood were collected.

The sample comprised peripheral blood. The chain combines TRBV6-2 or TRBV6-3 with TRBJ1-6; 8 nucleotides match TRBD1. This TCR came from a man aged 40-55 years with primary liver carcinoma and hepatitis B virus infection. The CDR3 region is CASRTTGENSPLHF. The CDR3 DNA sequence: TGTGCCAGCCGAACGACAGGGGAGAATTCACCCCTCCACTTT.